The rows below give T cell receptor beta chains drawn from one sample of a study of patients and donors after allogeneic stem cell transplantation. TCRdb redid the calling of the RT-PCR reads with MiXCR, one entry per CDR3 protein. The data hold hundreds of thousands of distinct CDR3 sequences, with 16% observed a single time. What was sequenced was blood, either unsorted or a sorted T cell fraction (not recorded which). All receptors derive from a human donor who was either an allogeneic HSCT recipient or a stem cell or donor lymphocyte infusion donor (not recorded which). It is not recorded whose cells these are; they may come from a transplant donor. Both conserved end residues are part of each CDR3. The D gene is left open where the match is weak. Rows give clone size only sometimes, using once, few, many, or a class for an expanded clone.

v_call,clone_size,j_call,d_call,cdr3_nt,cdr3_aa
TRBV10-3,many,TRBJ2-1,NA,TGTGCCATCAGTGAGTCGCCCGTAGAGACCCAGTTCCGGTACAATGAGCAGTTCTTC,CAISESPVETQFRYNEQFF
TRBV12-3/TRBV12-4,few,TRBJ1-1,TRBD1,TGTGCCAGCAGTTTAATAGGGGGCGCAGAAGCTTTCTTT,CASSLIGGAEAFF
TRBV15,few,TRBJ2-1,TRBD2,TGTGCCACCAGCGCTAGAGTCCTGGCTAGCGGGAGGAATGAGCAGTTCTTC,CATSARVLASGRNEQFF
TRBV7-2,NA,TRBJ2-3,NA,TGTGCCAGCAGCTTGACCTCCTCTGCTAGCACAGATACGCAGTATTTT,CASSLTSSASTDTQYF
TRBV6-2/TRBV6-3,NA,TRBJ2-2,TRBD2,TGTGCCAGCACCCACGGCGGGGGGACACTGAACGGGGAGCTGTTTTTT,CASTHGGGTLNGELFF
TRBV25-1,NA,TRBJ1-4,NA,TGTGCCAGCAGTGAATTTATCGTTTGGCAGGGTGAACGAGAAAAACTGTTTTTT,CASSEFIVWQGEREKLFF
TRBV20-1,NA,TRBJ2-5,TRBD2,TGCAGTGCTAGAGACCCCACCGGGAGGGTACGAGAGACCCAGTACTTC,CSARDPTGRVRETQYF
TRBV28,NA,TRBJ1-2,NA,TGTGCCAGCAGTTTAAGTCCGACAGGTGGCTACACCTTC,CASSLSPTGGYTF
TRBV7-9,few,TRBJ1-5,NA,TGTGCCAGCAGCTTAGGACAGGATGTTAGCAATCAGCCCCAGCATTTT,CASSLGQDVSNQPQHF
TRBV20-1,few,TRBJ2-7,TRBD2,TGCAGTGCTAGAGATCCGAGCGGGGGGCACTCCTACGAGCAGTACTTC,CSARDPSGGHSYEQYF
TRBV24-1,few,TRBJ2-6,NA,TGTGCCACCAGAGGGACTGATCTTTCTGGGGCCAACGTCCTGACTTTC,CATRGTDLSGANVLTF